What follows is one TCR beta chain and its context. This clone was counted a few times. It has no known antigen specificity. Base qualities were left out, and no much larger clone turns up one base away. The sample is drawn from a study of blood T cell repertoires in COVID-19 (dated by TCRdb to between 2020 and 2021). With respect to the entire study: The collaborator samples originated in the United States, Italy and Spain and spanned the acute and convalescent phases of COVID-19. The material from the prospective study consisted of cDNA or gDNA derived from T cells, B-cell-depleted T cells, or PBMCs. Deeply sampled blood TCRbeta repertoires from subjects exposed to, actively infected with, or recovered from COVID-19 were included in the dataset. The repertoires were released in a freely available public database intended as a resource for research on the immune response to SARS-CoV-2. Samples came from the ongoing ImmuneRACE study (first 160 participants) plus 1,254 subjects from 6 global collaborators. A de-identified subject ID, COVID-19 status, age in years and sex were almost always included in the sample metadata. Where available, HLA class I and class II types were obtained from metadata supplied by the sample provider rather than from assay-based typing. Here is what the overall study found, with its caveats: The amount of clinical and demographic metadata varied by source and participant and was provided uncurated.

The immunoSEQ Assay, a bias-controlled multiplex PCR, was used to amplify TCRbeta CDR3 regions from genomic DNA. The original pipeline was this. The number of nucleated cells in each sample was estimated by amplification of reference gene primers within the assay. To quantify the absolute abundance of each unique TCRbeta CDR3 rearrangement, sequence reads were collapsed and filtered. For each sample, productive Simpson clonality was calculated as the square root of Simpson's diversity index over productive rearrangements. TCRdb took over this immuneACCESS table, retaining in-frame rearrangements with V and J assigned. Such tables are incomplete; in checked studies, under half of the missing clones stem from an unresolved V gene, and the remainder is unexplained. V, J and clone size derive from that table, while D and trimming were established from the DNA sequence. The sample records about 490,000 clones, approximately 83% of which are singletons. The top ten clones comprise approximately 3.4% of the sample.

CDR1 and CDR2 (LNHDA, SQIVND) derive from the germline V gene (reference sequence). V loses 2 bases of germline sequence and J loses 2 bases, and the interval between the two ends is 16 bases. The CDR3 covers 16 residues, taking in both the cysteine and the phenylalanine. Only the CDR3 DNA stays, 48 bases, in frame from base 1. Collaborating institutions collected whole blood in K2EDTA tubes following their own protocols. For TCRbeta analysis, collaborators shipped samples as frozen whole blood, isolated PBMCs, or DNA extracted from either of those sample types. The rearrangement combines TRBV19 with TRBJ2-7; the D gene is perhaps TRBD2, on 6 matching bases. The TCR was taken from a human donor in a cohort sampled during active COVID-19. The sample taken for sequencing was peripheral blood. The DNA sequence is as follows: TGTGCCAGTAGTATAAATGTGGGAGGCCCTACCTACGAGCAGTACTTC. Its product reads: CASSINVGGPTYEQYF.